The 11 T cell receptor beta chains given below trace back to one sample, sequenced in a study of quantifying T cell responses using KT2 cells. The wider study: Reverse transcription used primers in the TCR alpha and beta constant regions.

A single-stranded UMI oligo with SP2 sequence was ligated to cDNA 3' ends. The first PCR ran roughly 4 cycles with an equimolar RC1.1 and RC1.2 beta primer mix. TCRdb fed the UMI-ligation and nested PCR reads into MiXCR, producing one record per CDR3 protein. The sample consists of over 55,000 distinct CDR3 sequences, 9% to 15% of them appearing once. The sample comprised PBMCs spiked with cells of the T cell clone KT2. These receptors were obtained from a human donor.

This chain uses TRBV12-3 or TRBV12-4 with TRBJ2-3; 8 bases fit TRBD2. The V segment lost 7 bases and the J segment 0 bases; nucleotides outside the gene matches: 6. The CDR3 has 15 amino acids. As DNA, the CDR3 is TGTGCCAGCACTACGGGGGGGGGCAGCACAGATACGCAGTATTTT. This sequence encodes CASTTGGGSTDTQYF.

This clonotype was observed many times. The chain combines TRBV11-2 with TRBJ2-5, with TRBD1 as a possible D gene (5 bases). Trimming pared 2 bases from V and 4 bases from J, leaving 8 bases between. CDR3 length: 13 amino acids. Germline assignment: CDR1 SGHAT and CDR2 FQNNGV. In DNA form, the CDR3 reads TGTGCCAGCAGCTTAAGGGGAATAGAGACCCAGTACTTC. Protein: CASSLRGIETQYF.

This clonotype showed up just a few times. Mismatch with germline at one junction end may stem from a read error. The chain joins TRBV7-6 to TRBJ2-7; 8 bases line up with TRBD2. This CDR3 spans 14 amino acids. Germline V lookup: CDR1 SGHVS, CDR2 FNYEAQ. The CDR3 here is CASSLAGGPYEQYF. CDR3 nucleotides: TGTGCCAGCAGCCTAGCGGGTGGTCCCTACGAGCAGTACTTC. Variable domain in full (rest from reference TRBV7-6 and TRBJ2-7): GAGVSQSPRYKVTKRGQDVALRCDPISGHVSLYWYRQALGQGPEFLTYFNYEAQQDKSGLPNDRFSAERPEGSISTLTIQRTEQRDSAMYRCASSLAGGPYEQYFGPGTRLTVT.

The V gene is TRBV7-9, the J gene TRBJ2-7; weak D call: TRBD2 (7 bases). Germline CDR1 SEHNR, CDR2 FQNEAQ (reference sequence). V was clipped by 5 bases and J by 6 bases, with 20 bases between them. The CDR3 runs 15 residues. The CDR3 nucleotides read TGTGCCAGCAGCGTCGGACTAGGGGGACTACGCGAGCAGTACTTC. Translating it yields CASSVGLGGLREQYF.

This sequence joins TRBV6-1 and TRBJ2-1; TRBD2 aligns across 16 bases. The V segment lost 3 bases and the J segment 0 bases; nucleotides outside the gene matches: 2. The CDR3 contains 18 residues. Germline V gene lookup returns CDR1 MNHNS and CDR2 SASEGT. CDR3 DNA sequence: TGTGCCAGCAGTGAGGGGACTAGCGGGGGGGTCTCCTACAATGAGCAGTTCTTC. Its translation: CASSEGTSGGVSYNEQFF.

This clonotype was seen a few times. The chain links TRBV5-1 to TRBJ2-3, with a tentative D call TRBD2 (5 bases). This CDR3 spans 15 amino acids. Germline V gene data show CDR1 as SGHRS and CDR2 as YFSETQ. Trimming pared 4 bases from V and 2 bases from J, leaving 14 bases between. CDR3 sequence: CASSPPRGSTDTQYF. The CDR3 DNA follows: TGCGCCAGCAGCCCTCCTCGCGGGTCCACAGATACGCAGTATTTT.

In this sample, this clonotype turned up a few times. The V and J genes are TRBV11-2 and TRBJ2-7, with unresolved D. The length of the CDR3 is 17 residues. In germline, CDR1 is SGHAT, CDR2 FQNNGV. The germline V and J ends were trimmed by 4 bases and 0 bases, with 19 bases remaining between them. The CDR3, as DNA: TGTGCCAGCAGCTCCAACGTGGGCCCCTTAATCTCCTACGAGCAGTACTTC. As protein: CASSSNVGPLISYEQYF.

This rearrangement joins TRBV12-3 or TRBV12-4 to TRBJ1-6, with TRBD1 matching 7 bases. CDR3 size: 18 residues. With V trimmed by 3 bases and J by 7 bases, 15 bases remained unmatched. The CDR3: CASSFRRFVTGENSPLHF. The CDR3 nucleotides are TGTGCCAGCAGTTTTAGGAGGTTCGTAACAGGGGAGAATTCACCCCTCCACTTT.

The chain recombines TRBV4-1 with TRBJ2-7; D uncertain. The V gene lost 4 bases and the J gene lost 3 bases, with 16 bases spanning the gap. The CDR3 is made up of 15 amino acids. Germline CDR1 MGHRA, CDR2 YSYEKL. The chain's CDR3 is CASSLTRQDLYEQYF. The DNA of the CDR3 is TGCGCCAGCAGCCTGACGCGTCAGGACCTCTACGAGCAGTACTTC.

A few counts support this clonotype. The gene calls are TRBV25-1 and TRBJ2-7, with TRBD2 identical over 12 bases. The length of the CDR3 is 15 residues. Germline values: CDR1 MGHDK, CDR2 SYGVNS. With 6 bases clipped from V and 7 bases from J, the junction kept 10 bases outside the gene matches. CDR3 sequence reads: CASRSSSGRASEQYF. The CDR3 DNA follows: TGTGCCAGCAGATCCTCTAGCGGGAGGGCCTCAGAGCAGTACTTC.

This clonotype showed up many times. The chain uses TRBV6-6 and TRBJ2-6; 7 bases agree with TRBD1. The germline V gene has CDR1 MNHNY and CDR2 SVGAGI (reference sequence). The CDR3 consists of 16 residues. Unmatched junction bases numbered 8, after V lost 6 bases and J lost 3 bases. The CDR3 spells CASRRQGDVGANVLTF. In DNA form, the CDR3 reads TGTGCCAGCAGACGGCAGGGGGACGTTGGGGCCAACGTCCTGACTTTC.